The source of this T cell receptor (beta chain) is a study of human T cells and chemical hapten exposure (dated by TCRdb to the early 2020s). About the study as a whole: For sensitization, 2% DPC in acetone was applied to a 2 cm by 2 cm area of upper inner arm skin. Peripheral blood TCR repertoire changes were tracked in vivo in alopecia patients during primary and secondary sensitization to the hapten diphenylcyclopropenone (DPC). Most of the patients in the cohort were female, and the cohort covered alopecia areata with under or over 50% scalp involvement, alopecia totalis and alopecia universalis. Blood samples were taken from patients before sensitization (week 0) and then at 2, 6 and about 24 weeks after DPC sensitization. Around 30 alopecia patients provided blood for TCR sequencing at one to four time points (pre-sensitization, 2, 6 and 24 weeks). Libraries were pooled for sequencing, and per-sample TCR yields varied mainly because of small differences in library volumes within the pool. Patch tests used Finn chambers with 0.01% DPC on the upper back, scored after 6 days by International Contact Dermatitis Research Group standards. Throughout the study period of 20 to 25 weeks, patients also received therapeutic DPC doses to the scalp every week. What the authors observed across the whole study: The number of TCRs above 1 in 1000 frequency did not change with DPC sensitization; there was no evidence of global repertoire structure alterations. After repeated subsampling, changes were observed in the strength of the expansion versus patch-test correlation and in the threshold at which the correlation became significant. Alopecia, a presumed autoimmune disease, was present in all patients, so the immune response of the patients might differ from that of healthy individuals. The number of PT1 expanded TCRs positively correlated with patch test score, significant at thresholds 8, 16 and 32 but not 4. Compared with pre-sensitization or healthy control sets, expanded TCRs formed significantly more large CDR3 similarity clusters, which is consistent with antigen-driven responses.

Receptor amplification or capture employed RACE. The instrument given in TCRdb is NextSeq 500. During library preparation, unique molecular identifiers were attached to individual cDNA molecules so that TCRs could be counted quantitatively and reproducibly. Both TCR alpha and TCR beta chains were sequenced from each blood RNA sample. The authors' pipeline ran thus. Samples had a median of 95,638 TCRs, with a range from roughly 23,224 to 700,000. V, J and CDR3 annotation of the TCR reads was performed with the Decombinator software suite. Every sample was subsampled to the same number of TCRs (28,000) for the PS versus PT1 abundance plots. TCRs were defined as expanded if absent before sensitization and observed at least eight times at the 2-week time point. Starting from the raw public reads, TCRdb applied fastp trimming at Q25, assembled clones with MiXCR and retained in-frame beta chains. Each CDR3 protein gets just one entry, which takes the most common genes and DNA from the rows behind it. These V and J calls originate from TCRdb's pipeline instead of the authors' own analysis. The sample table contains about 350,000 distinct CDR3 sequences; only one count was recorded for about 6.9% of them. Around 5.6% of the sample is held by the ten biggest clonotypes.

Reading the label with the study, this specimen's time point is: patch test 2, 6 weeks after DPC sensitization. The sample's treatment or condition label, in plain terms: therapeutic diphenylcyclopropenone sensitization with weekly scalp DPC. At each patch-test visit, blood was drawn before the patch test was applied. Patients were considered eligible if aged 18 to 70, diagnosed with alopecia and deemed suitable for DPC therapy, and patients were excluded if pregnant. Total RNA was isolated from unfractionated whole blood collected in Tempus Blood RNA tubes. CDR1 and CDR2 were assigned from the germline V gene as MRHNA and SNTAGT. There are 13 amino acids in the CDR3, from cysteine to phenylalanine inclusive. The kept DNA is CDR3 alone, 39 bases in frame from the first base. V ends up 3 bases short and J 15 bases short, with an unmatched junction base count of 8. The table lists this clonotype with many counts. The specificity of this receptor is unknown. Base qualities are missing; no much larger clone stands one base away.

The source was whole blood, collected in connection with sensitization to the hapten diphenylcyclopropenone (DPC). The rearranged chain carries TRBV6-4 and TRBJ1-6; 7 bases in between match TRBD1. The sequence was obtained from a woman between 18 and 29 years old with alopecia areata. Some clones in this sample may be carry-over from other donors' samples. The DNA sequence is given as TGTGCCAGCAGTGAAGCTACCGGGACAGTCCTCCACTTT. Its translation is CASSEATGTVLHF.